Listed below are T cell receptor beta chains from one sample, sequenced in a study of blood T cell repertoires in COVID-19. Libraries were prepared by immunoSEQ multiplex PCR; TCRdb keeps only in-frame clonotypes and omits some of them. The table has 90,000 to 140,000 clones, 81% seen once. The source material was peripheral blood. Receptors originate from an older man with acute or convalescent COVID-19. CDR3s include the opening cysteine and the closing phenylalanine or tryptophan. Fields, in order: clone size, V gene, D gene, J gene, CDR3 protein, CDR3 DNA. D genes are given only for firm matches. Size values are once, few and many counts, or a class for expanded clones, and some rows have none.

few	TRBV5-4	TRBD1	TRBJ1-2	CASSQYRGNYGYTF	TGTGCCAGCAGCCAATACAGGGGGAACTATGGCTACACCTTC
-	TRBV11-2	TRBD1	TRBJ2-6	CASSQGTASGANVLTF	TGTGCCAGCAGCCAAGGGACAGCCTCTGGGGCCAACGTCCTGACTTTC
once	TRBV5-1	TRBD1	TRBJ2-2	CASSRDRGNNGELFF	TGCGCCAGCAGCAGGGACAGGGGGAACAACGGGGAGCTGTTTTTT
-	TRBV9	TRBD1	TRBJ1-1	CASSASGTGYTEAFF	TGTGCCAGCAGCGCATCCGGGACAGGGTACACTGAAGCTTTCTTT
-	TRBV10-3	-	TRBJ2-7	CAISAGGTYEQYF	TGTGCCATCAGCGCGGGTGGGACCTACGAGCAGTACTTC
-	TRBV2	TRBD1	TRBJ2-7	CASSGQGYEQYF	TGTGCCAGCAGTGGACAGGGCTACGAGCAGTACTTC
few	TRBV5-1	-	TRBJ1-1	CASSPGGTQSEAFF	TGCGCCAGCAGCCCCGGGGGTACCCAATCTGAAGCTTTCTTT
-	TRBV2	TRBD1	TRBJ1-6	CASSAGQGARSPLHF	TGTGCCAGCAGCGCCGGACAGGGGGCTCGATCACCCCTCCACTTT
-	TRBV18	-	TRBJ1-1	CASSPSAPGVVNTEAFF	TGTGCCAGCTCACCCTCAGCCCCAGGGGTAGTGAACACTGAAGCTTTCTTT
-	TRBV24-1	TRBD2	TRBJ2-1	CATSDPLAGTYNEQFF	TGTGCCACCAGTGACCCTTTAGCGGGAACCTACAATGAGCAGTTCTTC
-	TRBV6-5	TRBD1	TRBJ1-1	CASTRPGTEDEAFF	TGTGCCAGCACCCGACCAGGGACAGAGGATGAAGCTTTCTTT
-	TRBV5-1	-	TRBJ1-1	CASSLQGGNTEAFF	TGCGCCAGCAGCCTCCAAGGGGGGAACACTGAAGCTTTCTTT
-	TRBV29-1	TRBD2	TRBJ2-3	CSVWTSGAMGVYTQYF	TGCAGCGTTTGGACTAGCGGGGCTATGGGGGTGTATACGCAGTATTTT
-	TRBV30	TRBD2	TRBJ2-1	CAWSADTGLAGGSYNEQFF	TGTGCCTGGAGTGCGGACACTGGGCTAGCGGGAGGTTCGTACAATGAGCAGTTCTTC
-	TRBV28	TRBD1	TRBJ1-2	CASSRPGTAYGYTF	TGTGCCAGCAGTCGTCCCGGGACAGCCTATGGCTACACCTTC
-	TRBV28	TRBD1	TRBJ1-2	CASSQIGGQYGYGYTF	TGTGCCAGCAGCCAGATAGGGGGACAGTATGGGTATGGCTACACCTTC
-	TRBV24-1	-	TRBJ1-5	CATSDTEGGVDQPQHF	TGTGCCACCAGTGATACCGAAGGAGGGGTAGATCAGCCCCAGCATTTT
-	TRBV18	TRBD1	TRBJ1-2	CASSRRQGADYGYTF	TGTGCCAGCTCCCGAAGACAGGGGGCGGACTATGGCTACACCTTC
-	TRBV28	-	TRBJ1-1	CASSSQGRSTEAFF	TGTGCCAGCAGTTCGCAGGGGCGGAGCACTGAAGCTTTCTTT
-	TRBV4-3	-	TRBJ1-2	CASSQVGTQENYGYTF	TGCGCCAGCAGCCAAGTAGGCACACAGGAAAACTATGGCTACACCTTC
-	TRBV19	-	TRBJ2-1	CASSGVRSGFYNEQFF	TGTGCCAGTAGTGGGGTCAGATCGGGATTCTACAATGAGCAGTTCTTC
-	TRBV4-2	-	TRBJ2-3	CASSQDPRRPSGTDTQYF	TGTGCCAGCAGCCAAGATCCCCGACGCCCTAGCGGCACAGATACGCAGTATTTT
-	TRBV2	-	TRBJ1-5	CASSSARQPQHF	TGTGCCAGCAGTTCGGCGCGGCAGCCCCAGCATTTT
-	TRBV7-2	-	TRBJ2-1	CASSQQGFSYNEQFF	TGTGCCAGCAGCCAACAGGGATTCTCCTACAATGAGCAGTTCTTC
-	TRBV5-1	-	TRBJ1-1	CASSPQGNTEAFF	TGCGCCAGCAGCCCACAGGGGAACACTGAAGCTTTCTTT
-	TRBV5-1	-	TRBJ2-1	CASSYDVSGEQFF	TGCGCCAGCAGCTACGATGTCAGTGGTGAGCAGTTCTTC
-	TRBV6-5	TRBD1	TRBJ1-2	CASSYPDRAGYTF	TGTGCCAGCAGTTACCCGGACAGGGCTGGCTACACCTTC
-	TRBV7-9	TRBD1	TRBJ1-4	CASSFLQGENEKLFF	TGTGCCAGCAGCTTTTTACAGGGGGAGAATGAAAAACTGTTTTTT
-	TRBV5-5	TRBD2	TRBJ2-1	CASSLGREGYNEQFF	TGTGCCAGCAGCTTAGGGAGGGAGGGGTACAATGAGCAGTTCTTC
-	TRBV7-3	TRBD2	TRBJ2-3	CASSLTGGPITDTQYF	TGTGCCAGCAGCTTAACGGGAGGGCCCATCACAGATACGCAGTATTTT
few	TRBV2	TRBD2	TRBJ2-1	CASSDGTSGLSEQFF	TGTGCCAGCAGTGACGGGACTAGCGGTTTGAGTGAGCAGTTCTTC
-	TRBV21-1	-	TRBJ2-7	CASSKGSPPCCEQYF	TGTGCCAGCAGCAAAGGTAGCCCACCTTGCTGCGAGCAGTACTTC
-	TRBV5-1	-	TRBJ1-4	CASSLPGGADEKLFF	TGCGCCAGCAGCCTCCCGGGGGGTGCGGATGAAAAACTGTTTTTT
-	TRBV19	-	TRBJ2-5	CASSVGTHYRETQYF	TGTGCCAGTAGTGTCGGGACTCATTATCGGGAGACCCAGTACTTC
-	TRBV5-1	-	TRBJ2-1	CASSLGGPKGEQFF	TGCGCCAGCAGCTTGGGCGGGCCAAAGGGTGAGCAGTTCTTC
few	TRBV7-8	-	TRBJ2-3	CASSSSGSADTQYF	TGTGCCAGCAGCTCTAGTGGGAGCGCAGATACGCAGTATTTT
-	TRBV24-1	TRBD1	TRBJ2-5	CATSDPGTGGETQYF	TGTGCCACCAGTGACCCCGGGACAGGGGGCGAGACCCAGTACTTC
once	TRBV28	-	TRBJ1-6	CASSFGHRNSPLHF	TGTGCCAGCAGTTTTGGACACCGCAATTCACCCCTCCACTTT
-	TRBV4-1	-	TRBJ1-1	CASSQLMSIGTEAFF	TGCGCCAGCAGCCAATTAATGAGTATCGGGACTGAAGCTTTCTTT
-	TRBV3-1/TRBV3-2	TRBD1	TRBJ2-7	CASSQEGAETGRSGEQYF	TGTGCCAGCAGCCAAGAAGGTGCGGAGACAGGGCGTAGTGGGGAGCAGTACTTC
-	TRBV2	-	TRBJ1-5	CASSGQGKHQPQHF	TGTGCCAGCAGTGGCCAGGGGAAGCATCAGCCCCAGCATTTT
few	TRBV11-2	-	TRBJ1-1	CASSPQGRHTEAFF	TGTGCCAGCAGCCCACAGGGACGGCACACTGAAGCTTTCTTT
-	TRBV4-2	TRBD2	TRBJ2-1	CASSQDRLAGGTYNEQFF	TGTGCCAGCAGCCAAGATAGACTAGCGGGAGGTACCTACAATGAGCAGTTCTTC
-	TRBV5-1	-	TRBJ1-1	CASSPGVYLMNTEAFF	TGCGCCAGCAGCCCAGGGGTCTATCTCATGAACACTGAAGCTTTCTTT
once	TRBV11-2	TRBD1	TRBJ1-1	CASSLDRAGKSSEAFF	TGTGCCAGCAGCCTGGACAGGGCGGGAAAAAGCTCTGAAGCTTTCTTT
-	TRBV30	TRBD2	TRBJ2-3	CAWSVPSGRMADTQYF	TGTGCCTGGAGTGTACCGAGCGGGAGGATGGCAGATACGCAGTATTTT
-	TRBV28	-	TRBJ1-1	CASSQGLNTEAFF	TGTGCCAGCAGCCAGGGGCTGAACACTGAAGCTTTCTTT